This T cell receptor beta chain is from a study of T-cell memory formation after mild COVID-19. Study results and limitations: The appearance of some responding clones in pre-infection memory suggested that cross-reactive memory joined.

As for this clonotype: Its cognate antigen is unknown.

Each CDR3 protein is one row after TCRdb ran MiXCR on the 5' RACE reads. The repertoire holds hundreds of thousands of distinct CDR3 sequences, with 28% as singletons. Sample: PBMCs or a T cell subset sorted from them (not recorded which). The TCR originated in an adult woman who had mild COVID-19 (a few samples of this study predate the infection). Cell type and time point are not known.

The DNA of the CDR3 is TGTGCCAGTGCATTGGGACTAGCGAACTACGAGCAGTACTTC. This translates into CASALGLANYEQYF. The V call is TRBV19, the J call TRBJ2-7; TRBD2 aligns across 10 bases. The CDR3 extends over 14 amino acids. Germline CDR1 LNHDA, CDR2 SQIVND (reference sequence). After removal of 8 bases from V and 3 bases from J, the junction contained 7 bases not matched to a gene.